These 26 T cell receptor beta chains were all obtained from the same sample, sequenced in a study of cytomegalovirus exposure and HLA in healthy donors. Primers included in the PCR were 60 Vbeta and 13 Jbeta primers. The table came from immunoSEQ multiplex PCR; TCRdb's copy has only in-frame clones and leaves some out. The sample lists under 150,000 clones, about 79% seen once, with 2.5% to 3.5% in the top ten. Source material: PBMCs. The receptors stem from a male donor in good health and CMV-seronegative.

A single count supports this clone. The chain joins TRBV5-1 to TRBJ2-7, with 15 bases matching TRBD2. Germline CDR1 reads SGHRS; CDR2 reads YFSETQ. V lost 3 bases, J lost 3 bases, and 4 bases stayed unmatched. CDR3 length: 16 residues. In DNA, the CDR3 is TGCGCCAGCAGCTCCGGGACTAGCGGGGGGCGCTACGAGCAGTACTTC. This gives the protein CASSSGTSGGRYEQYF.

The chain is built from TRBV27 and TRBJ1-5; the match to TRBD1 covers 11 bases. This CDR3 spans 16 amino acids. The junction had 9 bases not matched to a gene; V was cut back by 5 bases and J by 6 bases. Germline CDR1 and CDR2: MNHEY and SMNVEV (reference sequence). DNA of the CDR3: TGTGCCAGCAGTCCTGGGGGGGGGACAGGGGGTCAGCCCCAGCATTTT. Its translation: CASSPGGGTGGQPQHF.

This clone was observed a single time. This chain connects TRBV5-1 to TRBJ1-1; D remains unclear. Trimming removed 0 bases at V and 8 bases at J, with 11 bases between. The germline CDR1 and CDR2 sequences are SGHRS and YFSETQ. The CDR3 is 13 amino acids. CDR3 residues: CASSLVPGAEAFF. The CDR3 DNA is TGCGCCAGCAGCTTGGTTCCGGGAGCGGAAGCTTTCTTT. Combining the CDR3 with reference TRBV5-1 and TRBJ1-1 gives the whole variable domain KAGVTQTPRYLIKTRGQQVTLSCSPISGHRSVSWYQQTPGQGLQFLFEYFSETQRNKGNFPGRFSGRQFSNSRSEMNVSTLELGDSALYLCASSLVPGAEAFFGQGTRLTVV.

The CDR3 is CASSTSGGAIGELFF. CDR3 coding DNA: TGTGCCAGCAGCACCAGCGGGGGGGCAATCGGGGAGCTGTTTTTT. The rearrangement joins TRBV9 to TRBJ2-2; 10 bases fit TRBD2. With 4 bases clipped from V and 7 bases from J, the junction kept 7 bases outside the gene matches. The length of the CDR3 is 15 residues. The germline CDR1 and CDR2 sequences are SGDLS and YYNGEE.

This clone was recorded only once. J is TRBJ2-7 and V is TRBV6-5; TRBD1 is a possible D gene (5 bases). V lost 2 bases and J 1 base, leaving 12 bases between the germline ends. Germline V gives CDR1 MNHEY, CDR2 SVGAGI. CDR3 length equals 15 residues. The CDR3 reads CASSYAGDRSYEQYF. The CDR3 DNA reads as TGTGCCAGCAGTTACGCCGGTGACAGATCCTACGAGCAGTACTTC.

The chain uses TRBV27 and TRBJ1-5; D gene unclear. In germline, CDR1 is MNHEY, CDR2 SMNVEV (reference sequence). The CDR3 spans 16 residues. V lost 2 bases to trimming and J lost 4 bases, with 15 bases between them. CDR3 DNA sequence: TGTGCCAGCAGTTTACCGTCGAGGAAAGGTAATCAGCCCCAGCATTTT. It specifies CASSLPSRKGNQPQHF.

The V gene is TRBV5-1, the J gene TRBJ1-1; a weak D match, TRBD1 (6 bases). There are 16 residues in the CDR3. Looked up from germline, CDR1 is SGHRS and CDR2 is YFSETQ. V lost 4 bases and J 3 bases, leaving 19 bases between the germline ends. The CDR3 nucleotides are TGCGCCAGCAGCCGCGCAGGACAGACCTTCTACACTGAAGCTTTCTTT. Residues: CASSRAGQTFYTEAFF.

The V and J genes are TRBV5-6 and TRBJ1-5; D not resolved. The V gene lost 2 bases and the J gene lost 5 bases, with 11 bases spanning the gap. The germline V gene has CDR1 SGHDT and CDR2 YYEEEE. This CDR3 comprises 14 residues. Here the CDR3 reads CASSFGGGDQPQHF. CDR3 in DNA: TGTGCCAGCAGCTTCGGAGGTGGCGATCAGCCCCAGCATTTT.

The J gene is TRBJ1-5, the V gene TRBV27; TRBD1 matches 7 bases. CDR1 MNHEY and CDR2 SMNVEV come from the germline V gene (reference sequence). The junction had 3 bases not matched to a gene; V was cut back by 6 bases and J by 4 bases. This CDR3 has 13 residues. The CDR3 spells CASRTGVNQPQHF. DNA of the CDR3: TGTGCCAGCAGAACAGGGGTGAATCAGCCCCAGCATTTT.

This chain joins TRBV29-1 and TRBJ1-2; 7 bases line up with TRBD1. Looked up from germline, CDR1 is SQVTM and CDR2 is ANQGSEA. The J segment lost 8 bases and the V segment lost 0 bases, leaving 3 bases of the junction unmatched. This CDR3 has 12 residues. The CDR3 here is CSVEEDRDGYTF. The CDR3 region has the DNA TGCAGCGTTGAAGAAGACAGGGACGGCTACACCTTC.

The chain is built from TRBV6-1 and TRBJ2-4; 9 nucleotides agree with TRBD1. V shed 6 bases and J 8 bases; nucleotides not matched to a gene: 8. This CDR3 is built from 14 residues. The germline gives CDR1 MNHNS, CDR2 SASEGT. The DNA of the CDR3 is TGTGCCAGCAGACAACCGGGACAGGGTGACATTCAGTACTTC. Protein product: CASRQPGQGDIQYF.

This rearrangement joins TRBV2 to TRBJ2-6; possibly TRBD2 for D (5 bases). V shed 5 bases and J shed 0 bases, with 8 bases lying between them. The CDR3 loop spans 15 amino acids. Per the germline V gene, CDR1 is SNHLY and CDR2 is FYNNEI. The CDR3 loop is CASSLDYSGANVLTF. CDR3 bases: TGTGCCAGCAGTTTAGACTACTCTGGGGCCAACGTCCTGACTTTC.

The chain joins TRBV5-6 to TRBJ1-1; 8 nucleotides line up with TRBD1. The germline V gene has CDR1 SGHDT and CDR2 YYEEEE. The CDR3 is made up of 15 amino acids. Trimming at V came to 2 bases and at J to 1 base, leaving 4 bases not matched to a gene. The CDR3 sequence: CASSLTGGRNTEAFF. The CDR3 DNA reads TGTGCCAGCAGCTTAACAGGGGGACGGAACACTGAAGCTTTCTTT. Filled out from reference TRBV5-6 and TRBJ1-1, the complete variable domain reads DAGVTQSPTHLIKTRGQQVTLRCSPKSGHDTVSWYQQALGQGPQFIFQYYEEEERQRGNFPDRFSGHQFPNYSSELNVNALLLGDSALYLCASSLTGGRNTEAFFGQGTRLTVV.

V and J are TRBV5-1 and TRBJ2-3; tentative D call: TRBD2 (6 bases). The CDR3 sequence is 14 residues long. Trimming shortened V by 2 bases and J by 4 bases, and 11 bases separated the two germline ends. CDR1 is SGHRS, CDR2 YFSETQ, per germline. CDR3 DNA sequence: TGCGCCAGCAGCTTCCAGGGAGGAGCAGATACGCAGTATTTT. Its translation is CASSFQGGADTQYF.

This CDR3 reads CASSLRYRNREKLFF. For the CDR3, the DNA is TGTGCCAGCAGCTTGCGGTACCGAAACAGGGAAAAACTGTTTTTT. This chain connects TRBV7-8 to TRBJ1-4, with a possible D match to TRBD1 (5 bases). Trimming removed 3 bases at V and 8 bases at J, with 16 bases between. The CDR3 sequence is 15 residues long. Germline assignment: CDR1 SGHVS and CDR2 FQNEAQ.

This clone occurred once. V usage is TRBV7-9 and J usage is TRBJ2-1; possible D gene TRBD1, 6 bases. There are 16 residues in the CDR3. Germline V gene data show CDR1 as SEHNR and CDR2 as FQNEAQ (reference sequence). V was pared by 3 bases and J by 4 bases, with 16 bases between. The CDR3 nucleotides read TGTGCCAGCAGCTTGAAGACAGGACGAATGTACAATGAGCAGTTCTTC. Its protein is CASSLKTGRMYNEQFF.

The chain uses TRBV27 and TRBJ1-6, with 7 bases aligning to TRBD1. CDR3 length equals 13 residues. CDR1 and CDR2 from the germline V gene are MNHEY and SMNVEV (reference sequence). The junction had 3 bases not matched to a gene; V was cut back by 9 bases and J by 4 bases. This CDR3 reads CASTGQYNSPLHF. The DNA of the CDR3 is TGTGCCAGTACGGGACAGTATAATTCACCCCTCCACTTT.

V and J are TRBV29-1 and TRBJ2-7; 8 bases are a match to TRBD1. Germline-derived CDR1 and CDR2 are SQVTM and ANQGSEA. The ends lost 3 bases at V and 6 bases at J; junction bases unmatched: 4. This CDR3 has 12 amino acids. CDR3 region: CSVDYTGGEQYF. The CDR3 nucleotides are TGCAGCGTTGATTATACAGGGGGCGAGCAGTACTTC.

The chain links TRBV21-1 to TRBJ1-2; the table gives TRBD1 as D, unverified against the DNA. TRBV21-1 is described as a pseudogene. The CDR3 extends over 12 amino acids. The CDR3 spells CASSRDRVGYTF. DNA of the CDR3: TGTGCCAGCAGCAGGGACAGGGTTGGCTACACCTTC.

The V call is TRBV6-5, the J call TRBJ2-7, with 11 bases fitting TRBD1. The J segment lost 5 bases and the V segment lost 2 bases, leaving 5 bases of the junction unmatched. The CDR3 contains 15 residues. Per germline, CDR1 MNHEY and CDR2 SVGAGI. CDR3 DNA sequence: TGTGCCAGCAGTTACACCGGGACAGGGGGGAACGAGCAGTACTTC. Its protein product is CASSYTGTGGNEQYF.

The chain carries TRBV7-3 and TRBJ2-7, with 7 bases identical to TRBD1. With 3 bases clipped from V and 0 bases from J, the junction kept 2 bases outside the gene matches. CDR3 length: 14 residues. Germline CDR1 and CDR2: SGHTA and FQGTGA. CDR3 DNA sequence: TGTGCCAGCAGCTTTACAGGGGCCTCCTACGAGCAGTACTTC. Translation gives CASSFTGASYEQYF.

The V call is TRBV9, the J call TRBJ1-2, with 9 bases identical to TRBD1. CDR1 is SGDLS, CDR2 YYNGEE, per germline. The length of the CDR3 is 15 residues. V shed 0 bases, J shed 4 bases, and the junction held 4 bases outside the gene matches. The CDR3 loop reads CASSVGTGVTYGYTF. The CDR3 DNA reads TGTGCCAGCAGCGTAGGGACAGGGGTTACCTATGGCTACACCTTC.

This clone was observed a handful of times. The chain links TRBV4-3 to TRBJ1-2, with a possible D match to TRBD1 (6 bases). With 4 bases removed from V and 2 bases from J, the gap between germline ends came to 11 bases. Germline CDR1 and CDR2: LGHNA and YSLEER. This CDR3 has 14 amino acids. This chain's CDR3 is CASSPGGRNYGYTF. CDR3 in DNA: TGCGCCAGCAGCCCTGGGGGCAGGAACTATGGCTACACCTTC.

The chain carries TRBV5-4 and TRBJ2-7; 7 nucleotides match TRBD2. The CDR3 is made up of 16 amino acids. J gave up 3 bases and V 4 bases, and 13 bases lay outside the gene matches. Germline-derived CDR1 and CDR2 are SGHNT and YYREEE (reference sequence). CDR3 amino acids: CASSLAGGGSFYEQYF. CDR3 coding DNA: TGTGCCAGCAGCCTAGCAGGCGGCGGGAGTTTCTACGAGCAGTACTTC.

This chain links TRBV11-3 with TRBJ2-3; TRBD1 aligns across 10 bases. The CDR3 has 13 residues. Germline V gene lookup returns CDR1 SGHNT and CDR2 YENEEA. V was clipped by 11 bases and J by 2 bases; unmatched bases: 4. CDR3 DNA sequence: TGTGCCGGGGACAGGGGCGACACAGATACGCAGTATTTT. Encoded protein: CAGDRGDTDTQYF.

In its sample, this clone was seen a few times. This sequence joins TRBV27 and TRBJ1-2, with D tentatively TRBD1 (6 bases). CDR3 length: 15 amino acids. The V and J ends lost 7 bases and 4 bases respectively, with 19 bases between them. Germline V gene lookup returns CDR1 MNHEY and CDR2 SMNVEV (reference sequence). The CDR3 region has the DNA TGTGCCAGCATGCCCTCGACAGGAGAATTCTATGGCTACACCTTC. Translation gives CASMPSTGEFYGYTF.